This T cell receptor beta chain was sequenced during a study of T cells after posttransplantation cyclophosphamide. Peripheral blood was collected from the related graft donor on the marrow donation day. Findings and caveats of the study: After PTCy, TRB diversity resembled that of CNI/methotrexate controls. Later post-transplant blood repertoires were often dominated by donor CD8+ memory clones. Blood and skin or GI T cell repertoires showed limited TRB overlap.

J lost 7 bases, V lost 2 bases, and 7 bases had no gene match. The CDR3 runs to 16 residues. In germline, CDR1 is SGHNT, CDR2 YYREEE (reference sequence). This clone was recorded at least ten times. Its specificity is not known. TCRdb's table, derived via immunoSEQ multiplex PCR, lists solely in-frame clones and lacks some. The sample contains around 25,000 clones, none of them singletons. The chain joins TRBV5-4 to TRBJ2-3; TRBD2 agrees at 13 bases. The sequencing input was PBMCs. This TCR was recovered from a woman in her fifties or sixties in good health, CMV-negative, and a related stem cell transplant donor. The CDR3 loop is CASSLTSGRALYTQYF. In DNA, the CDR3 is TGTGCCAGCAGCTTAACTAGCGGGAGGGCCTTATATACGCAGTATTTT.